Included here is one T cell receptor (beta chain) sequence, with context. Its antigen is unknown. This sample was included in a study of beta chain features in type 1 diabetes. Trimming removed 1 base at V and 2 bases at J, with 9 bases between. This CDR3 comprises 15 residues. CDR1 is SGHTA, CDR2 FQGTGA, per germline. Expressed TCRB transcripts were sequenced because the entire RNA isolate underwent reverse transcription. Sequencing used immunoSEQ multiplex PCR; TCRdb keeps in-frame clones, though not all of them. The sample carries under 350,000 clones, about 23% recorded once. Notes on the study in general: Since sequencing was performed on cDNA, cells with high TCR expression could be over-represented. Within the patient group, naive, central memory and Treg TCRB repertoires appeared more similar to each other than within healthy donors. Type 1 diabetes patients had TCRB CDR3s that were shorter (moderately but significantly so) in all four CD4+ subsets.

The clonotype comes from a woman in her 30s with type 1 diabetes. Specimen: naive CD4+ T cells from blood. J is TRBJ2-1 and V is TRBV7-3; D unresolved. CDR3 residues: CASSLRAYPYNEQFF. CDR3 nucleotide sequence: TGTGCCAGCAGCTTAAGGGCCTACCCCTACAATGAGCAGTTCTTC.